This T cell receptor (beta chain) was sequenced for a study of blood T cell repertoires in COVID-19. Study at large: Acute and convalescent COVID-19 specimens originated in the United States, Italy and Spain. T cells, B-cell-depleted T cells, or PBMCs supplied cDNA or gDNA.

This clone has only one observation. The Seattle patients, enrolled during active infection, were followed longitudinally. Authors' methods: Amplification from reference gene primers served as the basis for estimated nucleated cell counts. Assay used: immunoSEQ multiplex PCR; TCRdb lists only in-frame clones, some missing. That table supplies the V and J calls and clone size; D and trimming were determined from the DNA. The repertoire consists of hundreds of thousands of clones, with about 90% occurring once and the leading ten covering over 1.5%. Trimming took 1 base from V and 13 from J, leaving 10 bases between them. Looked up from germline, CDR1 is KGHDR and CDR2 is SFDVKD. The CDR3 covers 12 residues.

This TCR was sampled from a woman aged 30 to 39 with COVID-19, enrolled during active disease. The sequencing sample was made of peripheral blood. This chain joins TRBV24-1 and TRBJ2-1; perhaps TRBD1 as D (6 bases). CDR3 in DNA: TGTGCCACCAGTGATTTATGGACAGCCCAGTTCTTC. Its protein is CATSDLWTAQFF.